The entry below describes one T cell receptor beta chain. The entry originates in a study of blood T cell repertoires in COVID-19. Study as a whole: The United States, Italy and Spain supplied acute and convalescent COVID-19 samples. PBMCs, B-cell-depleted T cells, or T cells were the source of the cDNA or gDNA that made up the material.

TCRdb keeps only in-frame clones here, not all; method: immunoSEQ multiplex PCR. Found here are a few hundred thousand clones, roughly 85% of them singletons; the top ten hold over 2%. The Seattle site enrolled patients during active infection and followed them longitudinally. The CDR3 is made up of 15 amino acids. Trimming removed 0 bases from V and 7 bases from J; junction bases left unmatched: 5. The V gene's germline CDR1 is LGHDT and CDR2 YNNKEL (reference sequence). Material: peripheral blood. The TCR sequence derives from a woman aged 70-85 years with COVID-19, enrolled during active disease. The chain couples TRBV3-1 (or the pseudogene TRBV3-2) to TRBJ2-1; 8 bases are shared with TRBD2. The CDR3: CASSQDQREFNEQFF. DNA of the CDR3: TGTGCCAGCAGCCAAGATCAGCGGGAGTTTAATGAGCAGTTCTTC.